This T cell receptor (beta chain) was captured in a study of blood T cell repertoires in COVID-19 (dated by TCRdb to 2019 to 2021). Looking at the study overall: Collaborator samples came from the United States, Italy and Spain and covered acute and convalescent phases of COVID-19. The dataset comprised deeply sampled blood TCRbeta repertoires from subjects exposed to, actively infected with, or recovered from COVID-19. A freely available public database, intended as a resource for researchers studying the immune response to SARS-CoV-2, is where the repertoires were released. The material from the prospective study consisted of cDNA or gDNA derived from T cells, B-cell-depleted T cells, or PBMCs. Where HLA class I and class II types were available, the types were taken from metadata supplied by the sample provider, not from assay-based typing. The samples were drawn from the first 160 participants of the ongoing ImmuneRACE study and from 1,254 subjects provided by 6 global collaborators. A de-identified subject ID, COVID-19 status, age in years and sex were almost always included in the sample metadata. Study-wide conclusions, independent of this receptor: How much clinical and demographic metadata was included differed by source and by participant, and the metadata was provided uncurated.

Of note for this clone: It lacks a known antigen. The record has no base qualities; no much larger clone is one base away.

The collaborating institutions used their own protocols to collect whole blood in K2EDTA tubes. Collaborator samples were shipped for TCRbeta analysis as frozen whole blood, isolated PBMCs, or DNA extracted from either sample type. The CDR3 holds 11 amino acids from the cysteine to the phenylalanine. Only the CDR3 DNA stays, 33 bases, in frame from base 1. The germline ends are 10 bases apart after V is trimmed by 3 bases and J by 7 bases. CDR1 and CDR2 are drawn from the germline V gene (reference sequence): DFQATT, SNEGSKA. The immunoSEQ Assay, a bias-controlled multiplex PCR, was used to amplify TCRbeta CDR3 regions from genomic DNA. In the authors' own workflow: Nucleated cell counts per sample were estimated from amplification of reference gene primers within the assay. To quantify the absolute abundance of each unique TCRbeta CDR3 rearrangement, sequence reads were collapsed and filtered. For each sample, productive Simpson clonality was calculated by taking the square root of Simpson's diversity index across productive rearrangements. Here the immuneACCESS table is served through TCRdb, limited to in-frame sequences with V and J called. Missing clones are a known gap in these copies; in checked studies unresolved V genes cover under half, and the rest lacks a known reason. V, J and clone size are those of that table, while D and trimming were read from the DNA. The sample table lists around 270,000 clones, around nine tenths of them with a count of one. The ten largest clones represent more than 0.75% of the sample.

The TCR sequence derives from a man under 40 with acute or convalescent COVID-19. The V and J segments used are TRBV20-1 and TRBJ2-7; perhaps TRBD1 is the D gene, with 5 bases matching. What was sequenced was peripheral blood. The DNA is TGCAGTGCTAGGACCGACAGAGAGCAGTACTTC. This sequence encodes CSARTDREQYF.